This T cell receptor beta chain was captured by sequencing in a study of CD8 T cells in ankylosing spondylitis. Each CDR3 protein gets one entry after TCRdb re-called the 5' RACE reads with MiXCR. The sample has 350,000 to 450,000 distinct CDR3 sequences, roughly 22% seen once. Study conclusions and caveats: Reports say disease-linked clones showed up significantly more in matched ankylosing spondylitis synovial fluid. A motif of fewer than ten highly homologous TCR beta variants was seen as apparently characteristic of ankylosing spondylitis blood.

This clonotype was seen only a few times. Its specificity is unknown. V shed 2 bases and J shed 3 bases, with 8 bases lying between them. There are 13 residues in the CDR3. CDR1 MNHEY and CDR2 SMNVEV come from the germline V gene (reference sequence). This TCR derives from a male donor with ankylosing spondylitis or in good health (not recorded which). The chain uses TRBV27 and TRBJ2-7; D unresolved. Sequenced material: blood, either unsorted or a sorted T cell fraction (not recorded which). CDR3 nucleotide sequence: TGTGCCAGCAGTTTAAGAGGCAACTACGAGCAGTACTTC. Amino acid sequence: CASSLRGNYEQYF.